Shown below are 27 T cell receptor beta chains from a single sample sequenced in a study of T cell responses to AZD1222 COVID-19 vaccine. The protocol was immunoSEQ multiplex PCR, while the TCRdb copy is restricted to in-frame clones and leaves out a portion. The sample lists more than 110,000 clones; 80% to 95% were seen once. This sample comprised peripheral blood, obtained 28 days after the second AZD1222 dose. These receptor sequences come from an adult who received the AZD1222 COVID-19 vaccine.

This rearrangement joins TRBV9 to TRBJ2-7; TRBD1 matches 8 bases. This CDR3 is built from 14 residues. Germline assignment: CDR1 SGDLS and CDR2 YYNGEE. Losses at the gene ends were 6 bases for V and 6 bases for J; bases not matched to a gene: 11. As DNA, the CDR3 is TGTGCCAGCACCGCTTCGGACAGGGCTAGCGAGCAGTACTTC. It specifies CASTASDRASEQYF.

The chain links TRBV5-4 to TRBJ2-2; D is uncertain. This CDR3 contains 18 residues. Trimming took off 1 base at V and 4 bases at J, with 20 bases between the two ends. The germline gives CDR1 SGHNT, CDR2 YYREEE (reference sequence). The CDR3 bases are TGTGCCAGCAGCTTGTTGATCTCGGTGGGAAAGGGCACCGGGGAGCTGTTTTTT. It is translated as CASSLLISVGKGTGELFF.

The chain couples TRBV29-1 to TRBJ1-2; 12 bases align to TRBD1. The ends lost 6 bases at V and 8 bases at J; junction bases unmatched: 4. Germline V lookup: CDR1 SQVTM, CDR2 ANQGSEA. The CDR3 consists of 12 residues. The CDR3 sequence is CSVGQGAKGYTF. The CDR3, as DNA: TGCAGCGTGGGACAGGGGGCGAAAGGCTACACCTTC.

The genes are TRBV5-4 and TRBJ2-7, with 7 bases that match TRBD2. Germline V lookup: CDR1 SGHNT, CDR2 YYREEE (reference sequence). This CDR3 spans 14 amino acids. V was clipped by 0 bases and J by 4 bases; unmatched bases: 4. Here the CDR3 reads CASSLAGGSYEQYF. CDR3 DNA sequence: TGTGCCAGCAGCTTGGCCGGGGGGTCGTACGAGCAGTACTTC.

This sequence joins TRBV5-1 and TRBJ1-3, with unresolved D. Germline values: CDR1 SGHRS, CDR2 YFSETQ. The V gene lost 0 bases and the J gene lost 0 bases, with 13 bases spanning the gap. The CDR3 runs 17 residues. The CDR3 DNA reads TGCGCCAGCAGCTTGGCCTACGAGACCAACTCTGGAAACACCATATATTTT. Its translation is CASSLAYETNSGNTIYF.

V usage is TRBV28 and J usage is TRBJ2-5; 9 nucleotides line up with TRBD1. This CDR3 has 14 amino acids. After removal of 6 bases from V and 4 bases from J, the junction contained 6 bases not matched to a gene. Germline CDR1 reads MDHEN; CDR2 reads SYDVKM. The CDR3 nucleotides are TGTGCCAGCAGCTACAGGGGGCGGGGAGAGACCCAGTACTTC. The encoded protein is CASSYRGRGETQYF.

The chain carries TRBV28 and TRBJ2-6, with D possibly being TRBD1 (5 bases). Germline V CDR1 and CDR2: MDHEN, SYDVKM. The CDR3 extends over 15 amino acids. Trimming removed 6 bases from V and 0 bases from J, with 9 bases in between. This CDR3 is CASRRDSSGANVLTF. The CDR3 nucleotides read TGTGCCAGCAGGCGAGACAGCTCTGGGGCCAACGTCCTGACTTTC.

The chain joins TRBV6-5 to TRBJ1-2; D unclear. The CDR3 is 13 residues long. In germline, CDR1 is MNHEY, CDR2 SVGAGI. The V and J ends lost 7 bases and 6 bases respectively, with 15 bases between them. This CDR3 reads CASTNRPADGYTF. The CDR3 DNA follows: TGTGCCAGCACCAACCGCCCCGCGGATGGCTACACCTTC.

The chain joins TRBV7-9 to TRBJ1-4, with 7 bases identical to TRBD1. The germline gives CDR1 SEHNR, CDR2 FQNEAQ (reference sequence). The CDR3 covers 15 residues. V gave up 5 bases and J gave up 3 bases; unmatched junction bases: 6. Here the CDR3 reads CASSDMGTANEKLFF. The CDR3 DNA follows: TGTGCCAGCAGCGACATGGGGACAGCTAATGAAAAACTGTTTTTT.

The CDR3 DNA reads as TGCAGCGCCCGTTTTCGGGCGGACACTGAAGCTTTCTTT. It specifies CSARFRADTEAFF. The rearrangement links TRBV29-1 to TRBJ1-1; D is unresolved. Trimming left V 7 bases short and J 3 bases short, with 15 bases between. CDR1 and CDR2 from the germline V gene are SQVTM and ANQGSEA. This CDR3 is 13 amino acids long. Full variable domain (outside the CDR3, taken from reference TRBV29-1 and TRBJ1-1): SAVISQKPSRDICQRGTSLTIQCQVDSQVTMMFWYRQQPGQSLTLIATANQGSEATYESGFVIDKFPISRPNLTFSTLTVSNMSPEDSSIYLCSARFRADTEAFFGQGTRLTVV.

This chain connects TRBV27 to TRBJ1-5, with a weak D call TRBD1 (6 bases). V was clipped by 6 bases and J by 0 bases, with 9 bases between them. The CDR3 sequence is 14 residues long. The germline V gene has CDR1 MNHEY and CDR2 SMNVEV (reference sequence). The CDR3 nucleotides read TGTGCCAGCAGCACAGGGTTTAGCAATCAGCCCCAGCATTTT. It encodes CASSTGFSNQPQHF.

This chain connects TRBV5-1 to TRBJ1-4, with D possibly being TRBD1 (6 bases). V lost 3 bases, J lost 8 bases, and 17 bases lay in between. The germline V gene has CDR1 SGHRS and CDR2 YFSETQ. CDR3 length: 15 residues. CDR3 region: CASSWQGGNEEKLFF. CDR3 sequence (DNA): TGCGCCAGCAGCTGGCAAGGGGGAAATGAGGAAAAACTGTTTTTT.

This chain connects TRBV7-8 to TRBJ2-3, with TRBD2 identical over 7 bases. This CDR3 comprises 15 residues. Germline CDR1 and CDR2: SGHVS and FQNEAQ. The V segment lost 5 bases and the J segment 6 bases; nucleotides outside the gene matches: 11. As DNA, the CDR3 is TGTGCCAGCAGCAAGAAACTAGCGTTATGGGATACGCAGTATTTT. Protein: CASSKKLALWDTQYF.

V and J are TRBV18 and TRBJ2-3; D could derive from TRBD1 or TRBD2 (5 bases each). The CDR3 has 15 residues. CDR1 is KGHSH and CDR2 is LQKENI in the germline V gene. V lost 3 bases to trimming and J lost 7 bases, with 17 bases between them. The CDR3 sequence is CASSPLGTLGNTQYF. CDR3 in DNA: TGTGCCAGCTCACCGCTCGGGACGCTTGGGAATACGCAGTATTTT.

This chain joins TRBV7-9 and TRBJ2-7; weak D call: TRBD2 (9 bases). The germline V gene encodes CDR1 SEHNR and CDR2 FQNEAQ (reference sequence). The CDR3 has 17 amino acids. Trimming took off 4 bases at V and 2 bases at J, with 21 bases between the two ends. The CDR3 spells CASSSAYRGTSPYEQYF. Here the CDR3 DNA reads TGTGCCAGCAGCTCAGCGTACAGGGGGACTAGCCCCTACGAGCAGTACTTC.

The chain is built from TRBV30 and TRBJ2-1; 9 nucleotides agree with TRBD2. The CDR3 spans 16 residues. With 2 bases clipped from V and 4 bases from J, the junction kept 9 bases outside the gene matches. Germline CDR1 GTSNPN, CDR2 SVGIG (reference sequence). In DNA, the CDR3 is TGTGCCTGGAGTAGTAGTAGCGGGAGTACGTACAATGAGCAGTTCTTC. Its translation: CAWSSSSGSTYNEQFF.

As regards this clone: At one end the junction does not follow the germline gene, possibly because of a read error. The chain is built from TRBV7-7 and TRBJ1-3, with D unclear. Germline loops: CDR1 SSHAT, CDR2 FNYEAQ (reference sequence). This CDR3 region has 16 residues. For the CDR3, the DNA is TGTGCTAGCAGCTTAGGGTGGAGGAGCTCTGGAAACACCATATATTTT. Its translation is CASSLGWRSSGNTIYF.

This chain uses TRBV10-3 with TRBJ2-3, with 8 bases lining up with TRBD2. The CDR3 consists of 16 residues. The V and J ends lost 4 bases and 4 bases, in that order; junction bases with no gene match: 10. CDR1 ENHRY and CDR2 SYGVKD come from the germline V gene. CDR3 sequence reads: CAISGEAGAAADTQYF. CDR3 nucleotides: TGTGCCATCAGTGGGGAAGCGGGAGCAGCCGCAGATACGCAGTATTTT.

This chain joins TRBV11-2 and TRBJ1-2; D is ambiguous. V shed 1 base and J shed 4 bases, with 10 bases lying between them. This CDR3 has 14 residues. Germline loops: CDR1 SGHAT, CDR2 FQNNGV. For the CDR3, the DNA is TGTGCCAGCAGCTTAGTATCAGAGCCCTATGGCTACACCTTC. It is translated as CASSLVSEPYGYTF. The full variable domain, its missing parts supplied by reference TRBV11-2 and TRBJ1-2, is EAGVAQSPRYKIIEKRQSVAFWCNPISGHATLYWYQQILGQGPKLLIQFQNNGVVDDSQLPKDRFSAERLKGVDSTLKIQPAKLEDSAVYLCASSLVSEPYGYTFGSGTRLTVV.

In its sample, this clone was seen once. The chain joins TRBV7-3 to TRBJ1-1; D may be TRBD1 (5 bases). Trimming left V 1 base short and J 4 bases short, with 13 bases between. The CDR3 extends over 15 amino acids. The germline V gene encodes CDR1 SGHTA and CDR2 FQGTGA. CDR3 loop: CASSLSGAAGTEAFF. The CDR3 region has the DNA TGTGCCAGCAGCTTAAGTGGGGCGGCCGGCACTGAAGCTTTCTTT.

The chain uses TRBV30 and TRBJ2-1; TRBD1 aligns across 11 bases. The CDR3 spans 15 residues. Per the germline V gene, CDR1 is GTSNPN and CDR2 is SVGIG (reference sequence). V lost 0 bases, J lost 4 bases, and 2 bases stayed unmatched. The CDR3 region is CAWSVGTGGYNEQFF. The CDR3 region has the DNA TGTGCCTGGAGTGTAGGGACAGGGGGTTACAATGAGCAGTTCTTC.

The chain links TRBV7-9 to TRBJ2-7, with 9 bases identical to TRBD1. The V gene's germline CDR1 is SEHNR and CDR2 FQNEAQ (reference sequence). J was trimmed by 4 bases and V by 5 bases; bases with no gene match: 9. The CDR3 is made up of 15 amino acids. CDR3 residues: CASSPRGQGNYEQYF. The CDR3 region has the DNA TGTGCCAGCAGCCCAAGGGGACAGGGTAATTACGAGCAGTACTTC.

This clone was observed a single time. This rearrangement joins TRBV18 to TRBJ2-3; D gene uncertain. V dropped 0 bases and J dropped 1 base, with 5 bases sitting between them. In germline, CDR1 is KGHSH, CDR2 LQKENI. This CDR3 contains 14 residues. For the CDR3, the DNA is TGTGCCAGCTCACCACCGCAGGGCACAGATACGCAGTATTTT. Its translation: CASSPPQGTDTQYF.

V usage is TRBV25-1 and J usage is TRBJ2-7; D possibly corresponds to TRBD2 (6 bases). Germline CDR1 MGHDK, CDR2 SYGVNS. CDR3 length equals 14 residues. V was cut by 1 base and J by 4 bases, with 11 bases left in between. CDR3: CASSESGVFYEQYF. CDR3 coding DNA: TGTGCCAGCAGTGAATCGGGGGTTTTTTACGAGCAGTACTTC.

The chain recombines TRBV24-1 with TRBJ1-5; no clear D. Germline CDR1 reads KGHDR; CDR2 reads SFDVKD. The V and J ends lost 2 bases and 0 bases respectively, with 7 bases between them. The CDR3 runs to 15 residues. CDR3: CATSDSRYSNQPQHF. Written as DNA, the CDR3 is TGTGCCACCAGTGATTCACGTTATAGCAATCAGCCCCAGCATTTT.

The chain has TRBV3-1 (or the pseudogene TRBV3-2) and TRBJ2-3; 15 bases line up with TRBD2. J gave up 4 bases and V 4 bases, and 6 bases lay outside the gene matches. Germline CDR1 and CDR2: LGHDT and YNNKEL (reference sequence). The CDR3 is 17 amino acids. This CDR3 is CASSPWTSGRVADTQYF. CDR3 DNA sequence: TGTGCCAGCAGCCCCTGGACTAGCGGGAGGGTGGCAGATACGCAGTATTTT.

The J gene is TRBJ2-7, the V gene TRBV3-1 (or the pseudogene TRBV3-2); D call uncertain. V dropped 6 bases and J dropped 4 bases, with 4 bases sitting between them. The CDR3 spans 10 residues. Germline V gives CDR1 LGHDT, CDR2 YNNKEL (reference sequence). The CDR3 spells CASRRYEQYF. CDR3 DNA sequence: TGTGCCAGCAGGAGGTACGAGCAGTACTTC.